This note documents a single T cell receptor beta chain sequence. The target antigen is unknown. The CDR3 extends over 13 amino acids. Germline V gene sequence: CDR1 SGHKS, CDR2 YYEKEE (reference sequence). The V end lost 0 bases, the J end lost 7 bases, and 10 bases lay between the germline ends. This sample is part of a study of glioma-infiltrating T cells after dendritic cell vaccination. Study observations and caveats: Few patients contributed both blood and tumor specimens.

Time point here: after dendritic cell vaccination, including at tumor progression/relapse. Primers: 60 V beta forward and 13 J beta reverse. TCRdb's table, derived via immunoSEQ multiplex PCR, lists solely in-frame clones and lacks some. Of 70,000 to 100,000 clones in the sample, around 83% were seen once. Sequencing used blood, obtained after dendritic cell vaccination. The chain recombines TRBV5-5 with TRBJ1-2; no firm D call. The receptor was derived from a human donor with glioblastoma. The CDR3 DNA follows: TGTGCCAGCAGCTTGGATTCCGGGGTTGGCTACACCTTC. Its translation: CASSLDSGVGYTF.